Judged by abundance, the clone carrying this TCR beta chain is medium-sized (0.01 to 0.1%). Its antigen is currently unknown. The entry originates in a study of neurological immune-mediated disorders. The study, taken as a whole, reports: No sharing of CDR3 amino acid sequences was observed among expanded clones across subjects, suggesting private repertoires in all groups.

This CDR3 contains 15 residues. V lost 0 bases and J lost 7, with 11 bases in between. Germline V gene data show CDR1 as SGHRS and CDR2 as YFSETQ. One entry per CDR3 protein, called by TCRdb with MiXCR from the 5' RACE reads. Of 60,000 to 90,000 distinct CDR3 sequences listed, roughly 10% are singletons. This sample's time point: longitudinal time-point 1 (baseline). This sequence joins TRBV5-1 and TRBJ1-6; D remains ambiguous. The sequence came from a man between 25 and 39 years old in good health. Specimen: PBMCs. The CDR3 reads CASSLVVGSNSPLHF. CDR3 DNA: TGCGCCAGCAGCTTGGTTGTAGGATCCAATTCACCCCTCCACTTT.